The rows below give T cell receptor beta chains drawn from one sample of a study of blood T cell repertoires in COVID-19. Assay used: immunoSEQ multiplex PCR; TCRdb lists only in-frame clones, some missing. The sample carries more than 250,000 clones, approximately 83% recorded once. Input material: peripheral blood. The receptors here all came from a woman in her twenties or thirties who had recovered from COVID-19. Both conserved end residues are part of each CDR3. D genes are given only for firm matches. Clone sizes are given selectively: once, few, many, or a class where the clone is expanded.

d_gene: NA; abundance: NA; v_gene: TRBV6-1; j_gene: TRBJ2-7; CDR3aa: CASSEVGRGYEQYF; CDR3nt: TGTGCCAGCAGTGAAGTTGGCAGGGGTTACGAGCAGTACTTC
d_gene: TRBD1; abundance: once; v_gene: TRBV5-4; j_gene: TRBJ2-5; CDR3aa: CASSLVGTGVRETQYF; CDR3nt: TGTGCCAGCAGCTTGGTCGGGACAGGGGTCCGAGAGACCCAGTACTTC
d_gene: NA; abundance: NA; v_gene: TRBV9; j_gene: TRBJ1-5; CDR3aa: CASSQGRTDQPQHF; CDR3nt: TGTGCCAGCTCCCAAGGGAGGACTGATCAGCCCCAGCATTTT
d_gene: TRBD1; abundance: NA; v_gene: TRBV2; j_gene: TRBJ1-1; CDR3aa: CASSGDSTEAFF; CDR3nt: TGTGCCAGCAGCGGGGACAGTACTGAAGCTTTCTTT
d_gene: NA; abundance: NA; v_gene: TRBV2; j_gene: TRBJ2-3; CDR3aa: CASSVQGSTTDTQYF; CDR3nt: TGTGCCAGCAGTGTCCAGGGAAGCACTACAGATACGCAGTATTTT
d_gene: NA; abundance: NA; v_gene: TRBV5-1; j_gene: TRBJ2-1; CDR3aa: CASSLRQGIYNEQFF; CDR3nt: TGCGCCAGCAGCTTGCGGCAGGGGATATACAATGAGCAGTTCTTC
d_gene: TRBD2; abundance: NA; v_gene: TRBV28; j_gene: TRBJ2-7; CDR3aa: CASSSRLATYEQYF; CDR3nt: TGTGCCAGCAGTTCAAGACTAGCGACCTACGAGCAGTACTTC
d_gene: NA; abundance: NA; v_gene: TRBV9; j_gene: TRBJ2-5; CDR3aa: CASSTDPGKTQYF; CDR3nt: TGTGCCAGCAGCACCGACCCGGGGAAGACCCAGTACTTC
d_gene: TRBD1; abundance: NA; v_gene: TRBV19; j_gene: TRBJ2-4; CDR3aa: CASSIEQTFDRGKNIQYF; CDR3nt: TGTGCCAGTAGTATAGAGCAAACGTTCGACAGGGGGAAAAACATTCAGTACTTC
d_gene: NA; abundance: NA; v_gene: TRBV7-9; j_gene: TRBJ2-1; CDR3aa: CASSPISDEQFF; CDR3nt: TGTGCCAGCAGCCCCATAAGCGATGAGCAGTTCTTC
d_gene: NA; abundance: NA; v_gene: TRBV6-5; j_gene: TRBJ1-5; CDR3aa: CASSSGWGNQPQHF; CDR3nt: TGTGCCAGCAGCTCGGGGTGGGGCAATCAGCCCCAGCATTTT
d_gene: NA; abundance: NA; v_gene: TRBV9; j_gene: TRBJ1-6; CDR3aa: CASSPQAGVNSPLHF; CDR3nt: TGTGCCAGCAGCCCTCAAGCCGGGGTAAATTCACCCCTCCACTTT
d_gene: TRBD2; abundance: NA; v_gene: TRBV5-1; j_gene: TRBJ2-1; CDR3aa: CASSPASGMDEQFF; CDR3nt: TGCGCCAGCAGCCCGGCTAGCGGGATGGATGAGCAGTTCTTC
d_gene: TRBD2; abundance: NA; v_gene: TRBV7-9; j_gene: TRBJ2-7; CDR3aa: CASSPRGGTPQGTYEQYF; CDR3nt: TGTGCCAGCAGCCCCCGCGGGGGGACTCCCCAGGGGACCTACGAGCAGTACTTC
d_gene: NA; abundance: NA; v_gene: TRBV25-1; j_gene: TRBJ2-1; CDR3aa: CASSLQGKREQFF; CDR3nt: TGTGCCAGCAGTTTACAGGGAAAGCGAGAGCAGTTCTTC
d_gene: TRBD1; abundance: NA; v_gene: TRBV15; j_gene: TRBJ2-5; CDR3aa: CATSRASDRAQETQYF; CDR3nt: TGTGCCACCAGCAGAGCCTCGGACAGGGCTCAAGAGACCCAGTACTTC
d_gene: NA; abundance: NA; v_gene: TRBV5-5; j_gene: TRBJ2-7; CDR3aa: CASSFGGAGEQYF; CDR3nt: TGTGCCAGCAGCTTCGGCGGGGCTGGCGAGCAGTACTTC
d_gene: NA; abundance: NA; v_gene: TRBV6-2/TRBV6-3; j_gene: TRBJ2-7; CDR3aa: CASSYGGYYEQYF; CDR3nt: TGTGCCAGCAGTTACGGAGGGTACTACGAGCAGTACTTC
d_gene: NA; abundance: NA; v_gene: TRBV28; j_gene: TRBJ1-3; CDR3aa: CASSPLSGVFGNTIYF; CDR3nt: TGTGCCAGCAGTCCACTCAGCGGGGTGTTCGGAAACACCATATATTTT
d_gene: TRBD1; abundance: few; v_gene: TRBV5-1; j_gene: TRBJ1-1; CDR3aa: CASSLGQGRFDTEAFF; CDR3nt: TGCGCCAGCAGCTTGGGACAGGGTCGCTTCGACACTGAAGCTTTCTTT
d_gene: TRBD2; abundance: NA; v_gene: TRBV6-6; j_gene: TRBJ2-2; CDR3aa: CASSPFGTSGVSGELFF; CDR3nt: TGTGCCAGCAGTCCTTTCGGGACTAGCGGGGTTAGCGGGGAGCTGTTTTTT
d_gene: NA; abundance: few; v_gene: TRBV19; j_gene: TRBJ2-7; CDR3aa: CASSILSSQGSEQYF; CDR3nt: TGTGCCAGTAGTATACTATCGTCCCAGGGATCCGAGCAGTACTTC
d_gene: NA; abundance: NA; v_gene: TRBV11-2; j_gene: TRBJ1-2; CDR3aa: CASSLEYGGDYGYTF; CDR3nt: TGTGCCAGCAGCTTAGAGTATGGGGGGGACTATGGCTACACCTTC
d_gene: NA; abundance: NA; v_gene: TRBV14; j_gene: TRBJ1-6; CDR3aa: CASSFPNSPLHF; CDR3nt: TGTGCCAGCAGCTTTCCGAATTCACCCCTCCACTTT
d_gene: NA; abundance: NA; v_gene: TRBV5-4; j_gene: TRBJ2-1; CDR3aa: CASSLRELYNEQFF; CDR3nt: TGTGCCAGCAGCTTGCGGGAACTCTACAATGAGCAGTTCTTC
d_gene: TRBD1; abundance: NA; v_gene: TRBV6-6; j_gene: TRBJ2-1; CDR3aa: CAIGTGRHNEQFF; CDR3nt: TGTGCCATCGGGACAGGTCGACACAATGAGCAGTTCTTC
d_gene: TRBD1; abundance: NA; v_gene: TRBV4-1; j_gene: TRBJ1-5; CDR3aa: CASSQGTGYGANQPQHF; CDR3nt: TGCGCCAGCAGCCAAGGGACAGGGTATGGGGCAAATCAGCCCCAGCATTTT
d_gene: TRBD2; abundance: once; v_gene: TRBV5-1; j_gene: TRBJ2-1; CDR3aa: CASSTALAGNNEQFF; CDR3nt: TGCGCCAGCAGTACCGCGCTAGCGGGAAACAATGAGCAGTTCTTC
d_gene: NA; abundance: NA; v_gene: TRBV7-9; j_gene: TRBJ2-7; CDR3aa: CASSQGSTGGYEQYF; CDR3nt: TGTGCCAGCAGTCAGGGGTCGACAGGCGGCTACGAGCAGTACTTC
d_gene: NA; abundance: NA; v_gene: TRBV19; j_gene: TRBJ2-7; CDR3aa: CASSNPKDRVYEQYF; CDR3nt: TGTGCCAGTAGTAACCCCAAAGACAGAGTCTACGAGCAGTACTTC
d_gene: NA; abundance: once; v_gene: TRBV24-1; j_gene: TRBJ2-2; CDR3aa: CATSDSRAGELFF; CDR3nt: TGTGCCACCAGTGATTCCAGGGCCGGGGAGCTGTTTTTT
d_gene: NA; abundance: once; v_gene: TRBV5-6; j_gene: TRBJ1-2; CDR3aa: CASSLNLRGYTF; CDR3nt: TGTGCCAGCAGCCTTAACCTGAGGGGCTACACCTTC
d_gene: NA; abundance: NA; v_gene: TRBV28; j_gene: TRBJ2-7; CDR3aa: CASMGSNFYEQYF; CDR3nt: TGTGCCAGCATGGGGAGCAACTTCTACGAGCAGTACTTC
d_gene: NA; abundance: NA; v_gene: TRBV5-4; j_gene: TRBJ2-3; CDR3aa: CASSFSAGGDLRATQYF; CDR3nt: TGTGCCAGCAGCTTTTCCGCTGGCGGGGACCTCAGAGCCACGCAGTATTTT
d_gene: NA; abundance: NA; v_gene: TRBV5-6; j_gene: TRBJ2-7; CDR3aa: CASRPLGGEQYF; CDR3nt: TGTGCCAGCAGACCCCTTGGGGGGGAGCAGTACTTC
d_gene: TRBD1; abundance: NA; v_gene: TRBV3-1/TRBV3-2; j_gene: TRBJ1-2; CDR3aa: CASSQQGASNYGYTF; CDR3nt: TGTGCCAGCAGCCAACAGGGGGCTTCGAACTATGGCTACACCTTC
d_gene: NA; abundance: NA; v_gene: TRBV27; j_gene: TRBJ2-7; CDR3aa: CASSLARSYEQYF; CDR3nt: TGTGCCAGCAGTTTGGCCAGGTCCTACGAGCAGTACTTC
d_gene: NA; abundance: NA; v_gene: TRBV18; j_gene: TRBJ1-1; CDR3aa: CASSSDFLSTEAFF; CDR3nt: TGTGCCAGCTCCTCGGACTTCTTGAGCACTGAAGCTTTCTTT
d_gene: TRBD1; abundance: NA; v_gene: TRBV5-1; j_gene: TRBJ2-2; CDR3aa: CASSLGDSDTGELFF; CDR3nt: TGCGCCAGCAGCTTGGGGGACAGTGACACCGGGGAGCTGTTTTTT
d_gene: NA; abundance: NA; v_gene: TRBV2; j_gene: TRBJ1-3; CDR3aa: CASQGGVGNTIYF; CDR3nt: TGTGCCAGCCAAGGAGGGGTCGGAAACACCATATATTTT